The 27 T cell receptor beta chains below come from one sample, sequenced in a study of T cell responses to AZD1222 COVID-19 vaccine. Measured with immunoSEQ multiplex PCR; TCRdb has only the in-frame clones, and not every one. This sample carries 93,000 or so clones, around 90% of them seen once, and the ten largest clones take 4.8%. Sequencing was performed on peripheral blood, taken on day 0 of AZD1222 vaccination. These receptor sequences come from an adult in good health.

V and J are TRBV4-1 and TRBJ1-6; no firm D call. Germline CDR1 is MGHRA and CDR2 is YSYEKL. CDR3 length: 16 amino acids. V lost 1 base and J lost 4, with 11 bases in between. CDR3: CASSQVDTVYNSPLHF. CDR3 sequence (DNA): TGCGCCAGCAGCCAAGTTGACACAGTTTATAATTCACCCCTCCACTTT.

DNA of the CDR3: TGTGCCAGCAGTCCACAGGGTAGGACTTATAGCAATCAGCCCCAGCATTTT. It codes for CASSPQGRTYSNQPQHF. This rearrangement joins TRBV28 to TRBJ1-5; D perhaps matches TRBD1 (6 bases). With 5 bases removed from V and 0 bases from J, the gap between germline ends came to 17 bases. Germline CDR1 is MDHEN and CDR2 is SYDVKM. This CDR3 is built from 17 residues.

The chain joins TRBV4-1 to TRBJ1-5; D may be TRBD1 (6 bases). CDR3 size: 14 residues. V shed 2 bases and J shed 11 bases, with 16 bases lying between them. Per the germline V gene, CDR1 is MGHRA and CDR2 is YSYEKL. The CDR3 loop reads CASSQRTAPVAQHF. The CDR3 DNA reads as TGCGCCAGCAGCCAAAGGACAGCCCCAGTGGCCCAGCATTTT.

The chain uses TRBV5-1 and TRBJ2-2; unclear D gene. V lost 0 bases to trimming and J lost 6 bases, with 18 bases between them. Germline assignment: CDR1 SGHRS and CDR2 YFSETQ. This CDR3 comprises 17 residues. The CDR3 spells CASSLEGTALYAGELFF. The CDR3 region has the DNA TGCGCCAGCAGCTTGGAAGGCACAGCGTTATACGCCGGGGAGCTGTTTTTT.

The chain uses TRBV6-2 or TRBV6-3 and TRBJ2-7; D is uncertain. The CDR3 consists of 15 residues. The germline V gene encodes CDR1 MNHEY and CDR2 SVGEGT. Trimming took off 2 bases at V and 3 bases at J, with 14 bases between the two ends. The CDR3 coding sequence is TGTGCCAGCAGTTACGGCCCCTGGAACTACTACGAGCAGTACTTC. This codes for CASSYGPWNYYEQYF.

This clone showed up just a few times. J is TRBJ2-5 and V is TRBV6-1; TRBD2 aligns across 7 bases. Germline CDR1 reads MNHNS; CDR2 reads SASEGT. The J segment lost 4 bases and the V segment lost 3 bases, leaving 8 bases of the junction unmatched. CDR3 length equals 15 residues. The CDR3, as DNA: TGTGCCAGCAGTGAGGAAGCGGGGAGGGGAGAGACCCAGTACTTC. Its protein product is CASSEEAGRGETQYF.

The V gene is TRBV5-8, the J gene TRBJ1-2; no definite D call. The CDR3 has 13 residues. V was pared by 1 base and J by 5 bases, with 9 bases between. Germline CDR1 and CDR2: SGHTS and YDEGEE. CDR3: CASSLLQPYGYTF. The CDR3 coding sequence is TGTGCCAGCAGCTTGTTACAGCCTTATGGCTACACCTTC.

V gene TRBV7-6 combines with J gene TRBJ2-7, with D possibly being TRBD1 or TRBD2 (5 bases each). The CDR3 totals 15 residues. Germline CDR1 reads SGHVS; CDR2 reads FNYEAQ. Trimming took off 1 base at V and 0 bases at J, with 10 bases between the two ends. The CDR3 DNA is TGTGCCAGCAGCTTAGACCGAGGGGACTCCTACGAGCAGTACTTC. Protein: CASSLDRGDSYEQYF. Variable domain in full (rest from reference TRBV7-6 and TRBJ2-7): GAGVSQSPRYKVTKRGQDVALRCDPISGHVSLYWYRQALGQGPEFLTYFNYEAQQDKSGLPNDRFSAERPEGSISTLTIQRTEQRDSAMYRCASSLDRGDSYEQYFGPGTRLTVT.

The chain employs TRBV4-2 and TRBJ1-5; perhaps TRBD1 as D (5 bases). Germline V gene lookup returns CDR1 LGHNA and CDR2 YNFKEQ. This CDR3 comprises 16 residues. V gave up 0 bases and J gave up 0 bases, with 9 bases separating them. CDR3 in amino acids: CASSQDGGSSNQPQHF. In DNA form, the CDR3 reads TGTGCCAGCAGCCAAGATGGGGGGTCTAGCAATCAGCCCCAGCATTTT.

This sequence joins TRBV7-9 and TRBJ1-5; D unclear. Germline V gives CDR1 SEHNR, CDR2 FQNEAQ (reference sequence). V was clipped by 4 bases and J by 5 bases, with 6 bases between them. The CDR3 runs 12 residues. In DNA, the CDR3 is TGTGCCAGCAGCTACGGGTATCAGCCCCAGCATTTT. Amino acids: CASSYGYQPQHF.

This chain connects TRBV20-1 to TRBJ1-5; tentatively, D is TRBD1 (5 bases). V was clipped by 3 bases and J by 4 bases, with 7 bases between them. The CDR3 loop spans 12 amino acids. Germline assignment: CDR1 DFQATT and CDR2 SNEGSKA (reference sequence). CDR3 DNA sequence: TGCAGTGCTAGTGGGGGAAATCAGCCCCAGCATTTT. This translates into CSASGGNQPQHF.

V and J are TRBV4-1 and TRBJ1-4; unclear D gene. In germline, CDR1 is MGHRA, CDR2 YSYEKL. The CDR3 spans 14 residues. The V and J ends lost 1 base and 8 bases respectively, with 11 bases between them. DNA of the CDR3: TGCGCCAGCAGCCAAGCCGGGTTATCCGAAAAACTGTTTTTT. Its protein is CASSQAGLSEKLFF.

This chain links TRBV11-2 with TRBJ2-5; TRBD2 aligns across 10 bases. This CDR3 is 16 amino acids long. J gave up 2 bases and V 3 bases, and 6 bases lay outside the gene matches. Per the germline V gene, CDR1 is SGHAT and CDR2 is FQNNGV. The CDR3 DNA is TGTGCCAGCAGCTTCGTCGGGACTAGCGAACAAGAGACCCAGTACTTC. Residues: CASSFVGTSEQETQYF.

V is TRBV2 and J is TRBJ1-1; D is unclear. V dropped 5 bases and J dropped 5 bases, with 9 bases sitting between them. From germline, CDR1 is SNHLY and CDR2 FYNNEI. This CDR3 has 12 residues. The DNA of the CDR3 is TGTGCCAGCAGTCGGACCGGGACTGAAGCTTTCTTT. Protein: CASSRTGTEAFF.

The V and J genes are TRBV11-2 and TRBJ2-1, with 12 nucleotides matching TRBD2. The germline gives CDR1 SGHAT, CDR2 FQNNGV. V shed 5 bases, J shed 9 bases, and the junction held 8 bases outside the gene matches. The CDR3 runs to 15 residues. The CDR3 protein is CASSLSLAGGSEQFF. Here the CDR3 DNA reads TGTGCCAGCAGCCTCTCACTAGCGGGGGGTAGTGAGCAGTTCTTC.

The chain is built from TRBV4-1 and TRBJ2-3, with D uncertain. Germline loops: CDR1 MGHRA, CDR2 YSYEKL. The length of the CDR3 is 14 residues. Deletions cut 1 base from V and 3 bases from J, with 8 bases between. In DNA form, the CDR3 reads TGCGCCAGCAGCCAAGCCTTGAGGACAGATACGCAGTATTTT. Residues: CASSQALRTDTQYF.

The sample holds one count of this clone. The V gene is TRBV5-1, the J gene TRBJ2-5, with D tentatively TRBD2 (6 bases). CDR3 length: 14 residues. With 0 bases removed from V and 3 bases from J, the gap between germline ends came to 9 bases. CDR1 and CDR2 (germline): SGHRS, YFSETQ. This CDR3 reads CASSLVGGEETQYF. CDR3 sequence (DNA): TGCGCCAGCAGCTTGGTTGGCGGGGAAGAGACCCAGTACTTC.

Only a few counts were recorded for this clone. This chain links TRBV6-1 with TRBJ1-2; D is unresolved. V lost 2 bases, J lost 8 bases, and 6 bases lay in between. Germline assignment: CDR1 MNHNS and CDR2 SASEGT. The CDR3 extends over 11 amino acids. As DNA, the CDR3 is TGTGCCAGCAGTGAACAGACCGGCTACACCTTC. Its translation is CASSEQTGYTF.

The chain employs TRBV27 and TRBJ2-1; 11 nucleotides line up with TRBD2. Germline CDR1 reads MNHEY; CDR2 reads SMNVEV (reference sequence). CDR3 length: 16 residues. The J segment lost 7 bases and the V segment lost 5 bases, leaving 10 bases of the junction unmatched. DNA of the CDR3: TGTGCCAGCAGTCCCCTCTTAGCGGGGGGGGGTAATGAGCAGTTCTTC. This gives the protein CASSPLLAGGGNEQFF.

The chain links TRBV7-9 to TRBJ1-2; the D is unclear. Germline V gene data show CDR1 as SEHNR and CDR2 as FQNEAQ (reference sequence). V dropped 3 bases and J dropped 7 bases, with 9 bases sitting between them. CDR3 length: 12 amino acids. CDR3 sequence: CASSFSRGGYTF. The DNA of the CDR3 is TGTGCCAGCAGCTTCAGCCGGGGTGGCTACACCTTC.

The gene calls are TRBV30 and TRBJ1-1; D is ambiguous. Germline V gene lookup returns CDR1 GTSNPN and CDR2 SVGIG (reference sequence). This CDR3 region has 12 residues. V shed 1 base and J shed 1 base, with 4 bases lying between them. In DNA, the CDR3 is TGTGCCTGGAGTGATGGGAACACTGAAGCTTTCTTT. Protein product: CAWSDGNTEAFF. Drawing the rest from reference TRBV30 and TRBJ1-1, the complete variable domain is SQTIHQWPATLVQPVGSPLSLECTVEGTSNPNLYWYRQAAGRGLQLLFYSVGIGQISSEVPQNLSASRPQDRQFILSSKKLLLSDSGFYLCAWSDGNTEAFFGQGTRLTVV.

The CDR3: CAWSPGWAKNIQYF. DNA of the CDR3: TGTGCCTGGAGTCCGGGTTGGGCCAAAAACATTCAGTACTTC. The chain joins TRBV30 to TRBJ2-4; D gene unclear. The germline V gene has CDR1 GTSNPN and CDR2 SVGIG (reference sequence). V was cut by 2 bases and J by 1 base, with 9 bases left in between. The CDR3 consists of 14 residues.

The chain employs TRBV15 and TRBJ2-3; no clear D. The CDR3 length is 13 residues. Trimming cost V 1 base and J 4 bases, with 6 bases left between them. CDR1 LNHNV and CDR2 YYDKDF come from the germline V gene (reference sequence). CDR3 DNA: TGTGCCACCAGCAGAGGGTTGCCAGATACGCAGTATTTT. Encoded protein: CATSRGLPDTQYF.

The chain employs TRBV6-5 and TRBJ2-1; the D is unclear. V gave up 8 bases and J gave up 5 bases, with 16 bases separating them. The CDR3 loop spans 14 amino acids. The germline V gene encodes CDR1 MNHEY and CDR2 SVGAGI. The CDR3 coding sequence is TGTGCCAGCTGCCGGCGGCTAGTACACAATGAGCAGTTCTTC. Residues: CASCRRLVHNEQFF.

The chain carries TRBV13 and TRBJ1-4, with D tentatively TRBD1 (6 bases). The CDR3 is made up of 14 amino acids. With 1 base removed from V and 5 bases from J, the gap between germline ends came to 8 bases. Germline-derived CDR1 and CDR2 are PRHDT and FYEKMQ (reference sequence). The CDR3 DNA reads as TGTGCCAGCAGCTTAGCTACAGGGAATGAAAAACTGTTTTTT. This codes for CASSLATGNEKLFF.

The chain is built from TRBV3-1 (or the pseudogene TRBV3-2) and TRBJ1-4; D gene uncertain. Deletions cut 4 bases from V and 2 bases from J, with 14 bases between. Germline CDR1 LGHDT, CDR2 YNNKEL (reference sequence). The length of the CDR3 is 16 residues. CDR3 nucleotides: TGTGCCAGCAGCCCCCCGCTCGGGTTCACTAATGAAAAACTGTTTTTT. It specifies CASSPPLGFTNEKLFF.

The chain recombines TRBV5-6 with TRBJ1-1; 9 bases match TRBD1. Germline V lookup: CDR1 SGHDT, CDR2 YYEEEE. The CDR3 covers 18 residues. Trimming removed 3 bases from V and 1 base from J; junction bases left unmatched: 13. The CDR3 sequence: CASSWMTGGDPSNTEAFF. The CDR3 bases are TGTGCCAGCAGCTGGATGACAGGGGGAGACCCCTCGAACACTGAAGCTTTCTTT.